In this sample, the clone carrying this TCR beta chain turned up many times. Its antigen remains unidentified. The sample originates from a study of T cells after posttransplantation cyclophosphamide. Study-wide results and caveats: Skin or GI-infiltrating T cells shared few TRB sequences with blood. Later blood repertoires were often dominated by clones from the donor CD8+ memory compartment. After PTCy, TRB diversity resembled that of CNI/methotrexate controls.

Germline V CDR1 and CDR2: LNHNV, YYDKDF (reference sequence). The CDR3 has 18 amino acids. The germline V and J ends were trimmed by 0 bases and 6 bases, with 24 bases remaining between them. Libraries were prepared by immunoSEQ multiplex PCR; TCRdb keeps only in-frame clonotypes and omits some of them. The sample has 30,000 to 45,000 clones, none seen only once. The sample was PBMCs. The clonotype originates from a girl between 5 and 17 years old in good health, CMV-negative, and a related stem cell transplant donor. This chain links TRBV15 with TRBJ2-7; D may be TRBD1 (5 bases). Written as DNA, the CDR3 is TGTGCCACCAGCAGAGATAGGACGCTAGACAGTTCTTTTTCCGAGCAGTACTTC. Its protein is CATSRDRTLDSSFSEQYF.